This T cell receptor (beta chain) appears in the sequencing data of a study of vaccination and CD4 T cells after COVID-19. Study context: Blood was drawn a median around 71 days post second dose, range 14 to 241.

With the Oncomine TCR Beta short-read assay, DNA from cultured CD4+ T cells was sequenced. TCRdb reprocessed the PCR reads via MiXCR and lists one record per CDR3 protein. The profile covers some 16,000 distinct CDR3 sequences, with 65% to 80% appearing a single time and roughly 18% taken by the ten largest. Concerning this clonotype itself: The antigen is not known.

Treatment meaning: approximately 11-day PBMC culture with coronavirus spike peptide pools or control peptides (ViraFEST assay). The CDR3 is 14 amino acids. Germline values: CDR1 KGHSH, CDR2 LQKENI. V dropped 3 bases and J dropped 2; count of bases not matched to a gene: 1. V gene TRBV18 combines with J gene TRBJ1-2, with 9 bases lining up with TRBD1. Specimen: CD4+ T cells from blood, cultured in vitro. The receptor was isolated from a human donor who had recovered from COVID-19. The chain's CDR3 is CASSPGQGNYGYTF. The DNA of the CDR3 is TGTGCCAGCTCACCGGGACAGGGCAACTATGGCTACACCTTC.